The present T cell receptor (beta chain) was sequenced within a study of blood T cell repertoires in COVID-19. Study in general: Spain, Italy and the United States supplied samples that represented acute and convalescent COVID-19. The cDNA or gDNA used as material had been derived from T cells, B-cell-depleted T cells, or PBMCs.

In the original processing: Reference gene primer amplification gave nucleated cell count estimates. Assay: immunoSEQ multiplex PCR; the TCRdb copy retains only in-frame clones and omits some. V and J calls and clone size are copied from that table; D and trimming were computed from the DNA. The sample consists of approximately 200,000 clones, 80% to 90% of them appearing once. This CDR3 contains 16 residues. The germline V gene has CDR1 SGHTA and CDR2 FQGNSA. After removal of 4 bases from V and 3 bases from J, the junction contained 6 bases not matched to a gene. This chain joins TRBV7-2 and TRBJ2-7, with 13 nucleotides matching TRBD2. The clonotype originates from a man between 60 and 70 years old with acute or convalescent COVID-19. Sequencing was done on a sample of peripheral blood. DNA for the CDR3: TGTGCCAGCAGCTACCATGGACTAGCGGGAGTCTACGAGCAGTACTTC. Translated: CASSYHGLAGVYEQYF.